This record concerns one T cell receptor beta chain sequence. PCR employed 60 Vbeta and 13 Jbeta primers. This table comes from immunoSEQ multiplex PCR, and its TCRdb copy is limited to in-frame clones, with some not included. The sample shows 25,000 to 30,000 clones, and roughly 0.74% sits with its ten largest clones. This sample was taken from a study of cytomegalovirus exposure and HLA in healthy donors. Sequencing was performed on PBMCs. This receptor was obtained from a man aged 25-45 years in good health and CMV-seronegative.

DNA for the CDR3: TGTGCTAGTGGTCGTCTTCAGGGGTTTTACGAGCAGTACTTC. Translation: CASGRLQGFYEQYF. The chain couples TRBV12-5 to TRBJ2-7; D may be TRBD1 (6 bases). Germline CDR1 LGHNT, CDR2 FRNRAP. The CDR3 contains 14 residues. V lost 5 bases and J lost 4, with 15 bases in between.